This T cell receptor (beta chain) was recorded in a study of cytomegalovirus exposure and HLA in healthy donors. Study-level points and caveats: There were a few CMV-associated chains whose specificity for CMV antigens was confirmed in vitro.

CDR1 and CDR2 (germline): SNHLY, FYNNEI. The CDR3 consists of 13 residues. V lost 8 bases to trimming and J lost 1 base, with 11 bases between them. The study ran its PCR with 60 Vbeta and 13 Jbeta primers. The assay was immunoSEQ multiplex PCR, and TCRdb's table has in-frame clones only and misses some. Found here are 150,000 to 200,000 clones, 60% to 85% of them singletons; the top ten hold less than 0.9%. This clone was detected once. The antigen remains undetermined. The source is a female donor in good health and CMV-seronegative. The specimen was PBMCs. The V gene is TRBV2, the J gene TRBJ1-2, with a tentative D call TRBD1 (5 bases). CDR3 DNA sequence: TGTGCCAGCGGACAAGAACTTAACTATGGCTACACCTTC. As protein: CASGQELNYGYTF.